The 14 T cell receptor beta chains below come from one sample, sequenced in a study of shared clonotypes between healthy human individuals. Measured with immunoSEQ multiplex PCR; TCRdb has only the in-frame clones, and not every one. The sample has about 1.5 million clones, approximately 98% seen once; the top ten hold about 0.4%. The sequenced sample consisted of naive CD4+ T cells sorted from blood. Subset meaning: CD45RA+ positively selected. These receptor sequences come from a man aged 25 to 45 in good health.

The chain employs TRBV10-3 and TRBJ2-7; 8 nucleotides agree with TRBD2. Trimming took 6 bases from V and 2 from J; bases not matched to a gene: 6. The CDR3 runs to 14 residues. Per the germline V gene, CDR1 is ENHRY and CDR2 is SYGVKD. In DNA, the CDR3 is TGTGCCATCAGGCCGGGACTAGATACCTACGAGCAGTACTTC. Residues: CAIRPGLDTYEQYF.

The CDR3 DNA is TGTGCCAGCTCTTTCACACCACCCTACGAGCAGTACTTC. It specifies CASSFTPPYEQYF. The J gene is TRBJ2-7, the V gene TRBV28; D gene unclear. The CDR3 has 13 amino acids. CDR1 and CDR2 (germline): MDHEN, SYDVKM. V lost 8 bases and J lost 2, with 13 bases in between. Full variable domain (remainder filled in from reference TRBV28 and TRBJ2-7): DVKVTQSSRYLVKRTGEKVFLECVQDMDHENMFWYRQDPGLGLRLIYFSYDVKMKEKGDIPEGYSVSREKKERFSLILESASTNQTSMYLCASSFTPPYEQYFGPGTRLTVT.

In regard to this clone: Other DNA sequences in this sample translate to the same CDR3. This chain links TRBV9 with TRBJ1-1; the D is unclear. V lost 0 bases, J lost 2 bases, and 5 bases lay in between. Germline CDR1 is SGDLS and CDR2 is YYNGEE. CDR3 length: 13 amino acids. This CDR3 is CASSVAPNTEAFF. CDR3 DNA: TGTGCCAGCAGCGTAGCCCCAAACACTGAAGCTTTCTTT. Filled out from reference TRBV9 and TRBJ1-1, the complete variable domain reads DSGVTQTPKHLITATGQRVTLRCSPRSGDLSVYWYQQSLDQGLQFLIQYYNGEERAKGNILERFSAQQFPDLHSELNLSSLELGDSALYFCASSVAPNTEAFFGQGTRLTVV.

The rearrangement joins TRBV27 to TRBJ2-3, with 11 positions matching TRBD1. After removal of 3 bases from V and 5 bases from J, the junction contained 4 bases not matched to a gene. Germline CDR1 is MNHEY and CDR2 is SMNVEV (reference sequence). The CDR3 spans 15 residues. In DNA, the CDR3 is TGTGCCAGCAGTTTGCCGGGACAGGGGGTAGATACGCAGTATTTT. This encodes CASSLPGQGVDTQYF.

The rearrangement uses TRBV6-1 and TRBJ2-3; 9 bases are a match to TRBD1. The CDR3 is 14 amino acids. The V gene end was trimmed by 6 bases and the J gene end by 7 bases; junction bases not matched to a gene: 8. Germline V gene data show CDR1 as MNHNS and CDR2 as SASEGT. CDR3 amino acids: CASRLRTGENTQYF. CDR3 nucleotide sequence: TGTGCCAGCAGATTGAGGACAGGGGAAAATACGCAGTATTTT.

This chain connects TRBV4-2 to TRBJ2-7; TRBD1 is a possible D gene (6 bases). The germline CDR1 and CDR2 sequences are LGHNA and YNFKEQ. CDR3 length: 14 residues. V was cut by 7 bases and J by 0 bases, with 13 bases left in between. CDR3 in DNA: TGTGCCAGCAAAGCCCGGGACAACTCCTACGAGCAGTACTTC. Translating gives CASKARDNSYEQYF.

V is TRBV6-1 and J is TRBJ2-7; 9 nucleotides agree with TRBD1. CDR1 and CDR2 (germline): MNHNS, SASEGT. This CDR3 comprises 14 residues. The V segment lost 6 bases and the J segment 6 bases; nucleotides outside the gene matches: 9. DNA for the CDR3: TGTGCCAGCAGGGGGGACAGGGACATTAGCGAGCAGTACTTC. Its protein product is CASRGDRDISEQYF.

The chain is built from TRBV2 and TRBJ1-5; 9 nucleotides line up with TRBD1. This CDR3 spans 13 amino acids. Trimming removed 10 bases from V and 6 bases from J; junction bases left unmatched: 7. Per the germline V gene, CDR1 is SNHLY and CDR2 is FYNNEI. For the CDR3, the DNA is TGTGCCATCCGGGACAGGGCGGTTCAGCCCCAGCATTTT. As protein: CAIRDRAVQPQHF.

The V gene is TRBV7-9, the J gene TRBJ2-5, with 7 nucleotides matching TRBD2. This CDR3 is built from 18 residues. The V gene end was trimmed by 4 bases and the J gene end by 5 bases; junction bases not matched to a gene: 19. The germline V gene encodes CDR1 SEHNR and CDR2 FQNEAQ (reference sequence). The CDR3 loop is CASSSYPFGAEGGETQYF. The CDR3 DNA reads TGTGCCAGCAGCTCGTACCCTTTTGGAGCGGAGGGAGGGGAGACCCAGTACTTC.

CDR3 DNA: TGTGCCACCAGCAGAGGGGCGGAAAGTGGGAACGAGCAGTACTTC. This sequence encodes CATSRGAESGNEQYF. J is TRBJ2-7 and V is TRBV15; unclear D gene. This CDR3 is built from 15 residues. Trimming removed 1 base from V and 5 bases from J, with 15 bases in between. The germline CDR1 and CDR2 sequences are LNHNV and YYDKDF (reference sequence).

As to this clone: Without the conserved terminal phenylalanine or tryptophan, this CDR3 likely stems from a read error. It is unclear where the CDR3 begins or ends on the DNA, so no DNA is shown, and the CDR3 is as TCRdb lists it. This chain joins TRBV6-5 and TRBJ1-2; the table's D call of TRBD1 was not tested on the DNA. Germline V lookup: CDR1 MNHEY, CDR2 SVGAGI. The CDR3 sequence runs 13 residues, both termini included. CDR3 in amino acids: CASSPGGQGVSLV.

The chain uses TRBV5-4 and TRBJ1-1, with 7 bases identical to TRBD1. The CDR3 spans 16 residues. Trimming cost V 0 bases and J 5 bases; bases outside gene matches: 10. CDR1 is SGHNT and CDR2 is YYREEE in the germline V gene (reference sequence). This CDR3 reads CASSLGQGGGYTEAFF. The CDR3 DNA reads TGTGCCAGCAGCTTGGGACAGGGAGGCGGATATACTGAAGCTTTCTTT.

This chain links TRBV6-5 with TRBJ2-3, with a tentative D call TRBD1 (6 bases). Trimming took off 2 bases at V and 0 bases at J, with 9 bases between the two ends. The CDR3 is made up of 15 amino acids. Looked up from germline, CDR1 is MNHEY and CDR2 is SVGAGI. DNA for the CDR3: TGTGCCAGCAGTTACATGGGGGCTAGCACAGATACGCAGTATTTT. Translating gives CASSYMGASTDTQYF.

CDR3 bases: TGTGCCAGCAGCCCCAATGTGCTACGGGAGTTTCTTTATGGCTACACCTTC. This translates into CASSPNVLREFLYGYTF. The rearrangement uses TRBV7-9 and TRBJ1-2; no clear D gene. The germline V gene encodes CDR1 SEHNR and CDR2 FQNEAQ (reference sequence). CDR3 length: 17 residues. V shed 5 bases and J shed 5 bases, with 24 bases lying between them.